These 12 T cell receptor beta chains share one sample of origin, sequenced in a study of cytomegalovirus exposure and HLA in healthy donors. The PCR ran on 60 Vbeta and 13 Jbeta primers. Some clones are missing from TCRdb's copy, which holds only in-frame ones; the method was immunoSEQ multiplex PCR. The data contain some 97,000 clones, more than 75% of them seen just once; the ten biggest clones take up 3% to 4%. Sequenced sample: PBMCs. These receptors came from a woman between 45 and 65 years old in good health and CMV-seropositive.

J is TRBJ2-5 and V is TRBV29-1; TRBD2 might be the D (6 bases). The CDR3 loop spans 11 amino acids. CDR1 SQVTM and CDR2 ANQGSEA come from the germline V gene. CDR3 DNA sequence: TGCAGTGGCACCGGGAGAGAGACCCAGTACTTC. This encodes CSGTGRETQYF.

The chain recombines TRBV6-1 with TRBJ2-5; TRBD2 matches at 14 bases. CDR1 and CDR2 from the germline V gene are MNHNS and SASEGT. This CDR3 region has 16 residues. The V segment lost 4 bases and the J segment 7 bases; nucleotides outside the gene matches: 8. Here the CDR3 DNA reads TGTGCCAGCAGTGGCCTGGGACTAGCGGGGGTTGTGACCCAGTACTTC. It yields the protein CASSGLGLAGVVTQYF.

The chain uses TRBV28 and TRBJ1-1, with D possibly matching TRBD1 (6 bases). CDR1 is MDHEN, CDR2 SYDVKM, per germline. The V and J ends lost 4 bases and 3 bases respectively, with 9 bases between them. The CDR3 covers 13 residues. CDR3 nucleotide sequence: TGTGCCAGCAGTTCAGGGGCCTACACTGAAGCTTTCTTT. Translating it yields CASSSGAYTEAFF.

This clone rates as medium-sized (0.01 to 0.1%). V and J are TRBV6-5 and TRBJ1-2, with a tentative D call TRBD1 (5 bases). The CDR3 is 13 residues long. The ends were cut back, 6 bases at V and 3 bases at J, with 11 bases in the middle. The germline V gene encodes CDR1 MNHEY and CDR2 SVGAGI. The CDR3 sequence is CASRRGLDYGYTF. As DNA, the CDR3 is TGTGCCAGCAGACGGGGGTTGGACTATGGCTACACCTTC.

This clone turned up a few times. Within the sample, other DNA sequences also encode this same CDR3. This chain connects TRBV18 to TRBJ2-7; 12 bases are shared with TRBD2. The CDR3 totals 14 residues. V lost 0 bases to trimming and J lost 7 bases; unmatched junction nucleotides: 1. The germline CDR1 and CDR2 sequences are KGHSH and LQKENI. CDR3 DNA: TGTGCCAGCTCACCACCGGGACTAGCGGGTGAGCAGTACTTC. It is translated as CASSPPGLAGEQYF.

This CDR3 is CASSSTGQVNEQYF. As DNA, the CDR3 is TGTGCCAGCAGCTCTACGGGACAGGTCAACGAGCAGTACTTC. The rearrangement joins TRBV7-3 to TRBJ2-7, with 8 bases lining up with TRBD1. Germline V lookup: CDR1 SGHTA, CDR2 FQGTGA. The CDR3 totals 14 residues. Unmatched junction bases numbered 7, after V lost 4 bases and J lost 5 bases.

The CDR3 protein is CASSPRGSGISYNEQFF. In nucleotides, the CDR3 is TGTGCCAGCAGCCCCCGGGGTAGCGGGATCTCCTACAATGAGCAGTTCTTC. The chain has TRBV7-6 and TRBJ2-1, with 8 bases identical to TRBD2. The V and J ends lost 5 bases and 0 bases, in that order; junction bases with no gene match: 9. CDR1 is SGHVS and CDR2 is FNYEAQ in the germline V gene. CDR3 length: 17 amino acids.

The chain recombines TRBV5-1 with TRBJ1-4; no clear D gene. The germline V and J ends were trimmed by 3 bases and 8 bases, with 17 bases remaining between them. CDR3 length equals 15 residues. Germline V gene lookup returns CDR1 SGHRS and CDR2 YFSETQ. As DNA, the CDR3 is TGCGCCAGCAGCTCGGACGGGGTCAATGGGGAAAAACTGTTTTTT. Translation gives CASSSDGVNGEKLFF.

V gene TRBV30 combines with J gene TRBJ1-1; tentatively, D is TRBD1 (6 bases). The germline V and J ends were trimmed by 0 bases and 10 bases, with 15 bases remaining between them. This CDR3 has 13 amino acids. Germline loops: CDR1 GTSNPN, CDR2 SVGIG (reference sequence). The CDR3 here is CAWSVSEQGTAFF. DNA for the CDR3: TGTGCCTGGAGTGTATCCGAACAGGGAACAGCTTTCTTT.

The chain links TRBV11-3 to TRBJ2-5; D possibly corresponds to TRBD2 (6 bases). Germline V lookup: CDR1 SGHNT, CDR2 YENEEA. With 4 bases removed from V and 1 base from J, the gap between germline ends came to 7 bases. The CDR3 loop spans 13 amino acids. The CDR3 loop reads CASSSSAQETQYF. Here the CDR3 DNA reads TGTGCCAGCAGCTCTAGCGCCCAAGAGACCCAGTACTTC.

The CDR3 is CSVEDLIRGEQYF. For the CDR3, the DNA is TGCAGCGTTGAAGATCTCATCCGGGGCGAGCAGTACTTC. This chain uses TRBV29-1 with TRBJ2-7; possible D gene TRBD2, 5 bases. The CDR3 is 13 residues long. The germline CDR1 and CDR2 sequences are SQVTM and ANQGSEA. Trimming removed 0 bases from V and 6 bases from J, with 12 bases in between.

This rearrangement joins TRBV6-6 to TRBJ2-7, with D possibly matching TRBD1 (5 bases). This CDR3 spans 12 amino acids. Trimming removed 6 bases at V and 2 bases at J, with 8 bases between. In germline, CDR1 is MNHNY, CDR2 SVGAGI (reference sequence). The CDR3 nucleotides read TGTGCCAGCAGAAAGACAGCCTACGAGCAGTACTTC. Translated: CASRKTAYEQYF.